This TCR beta chain came from a study of blood T cell repertoires in COVID-19. Study summary: Samples representing acute and convalescent COVID-19 were sourced from the United States, Italy and Spain.

As processed by the authors: Nucleated cell number was recorded as an estimate derived from reference gene primer amplification. TCRdb's table, derived via immunoSEQ multiplex PCR, lists solely in-frame clones and lacks some. V and J calls and clone size are copied from that table; D and trimming were computed from the DNA. Of 70,000 to 80,000 clones listed, roughly 80% are singletons. The specimen was peripheral blood. The TCR was taken from a woman of 80 years or more with acute or convalescent COVID-19.

The CDR3, as DNA: TGTGCCTGTGGCGGAAACCCCTACAATGAGCAGTTCTTC. Its translation is CACGGNPYNEQFF. J is TRBJ2-1 and V is TRBV30; no clear D gene. Deletions cut 6 bases from V and 2 bases from J, with 11 bases between. In germline, CDR1 is GTSNPN, CDR2 SVGIG (reference sequence). The CDR3 has 13 residues.